This entry lists 15 T cell receptor delta chains sequenced from one sample in a study of γδ T cells in repeated Plasmodium falciparum infection. Bulk repertoires came from Vgamma9/Vdelta2+ or Vdelta2-negative gammadelta T cells flow-sorted from PBMC. TCRdb reprocessed the multiplex PCR reads using CATT. This sample carries approximately 90,000 delta-chain clones, approximately 0.92% of them seen once, and the ten largest clones take 9.6%. The sample taken for sequencing was gamma-delta T cells from blood. These receptors were obtained from a pool of human donors (malaria-infected and uninfected, not separated).

Only a few counts were recorded for this clone. TCRdb's protein for this DNA is that of a much larger clone and differs from the translation at residue 5, likely a read error; the protein shown is the DNA translation. The rearrangement joins TRDV2 to TRDJ1, with TRDD3 matching 10 bases. Matching the DNA to germline supplied the J gene, which TCRdb does not give. The CDR3 covers 18 residues. The V gene end was trimmed by 3 bases and the J gene end by 5 bases; junction bases not matched to a gene: 17. Germline CDR1 is GEAIGNYY and CDR2 is EKD. CDR3 bases: TGTGCCTGTGACGCCGTGGGTCCGGGGGATACGTCAAGTGATAAACTCATCTTT. Its translation is CACDAVGPGDTSSDKLIF.

This clone was counted at least ten times. The CDR3 is CACDTMPPRTVTGGYDTDKLIF. CDR3 nucleotides: TGTGCCTGTGACACTATGCCTCCGCGAACTGTTACTGGGGGATACGACACCGATAAACTCATCTTT. The chain is built from TRDV2 and TRDJ1, with 13 bases aligning to TRDD3. This CDR3 is 22 amino acids long. The germline CDR1 and CDR2 sequences are GEAIGNYY and EKD. V gave up 1 base and J gave up 0 bases; unmatched junction bases: 19.

This clone was seen more than once but under ten times. The protein in TCRdb stems from a much larger clone and differs at residue 5 from this DNA's translation, likely a read error; here the protein is translated from the DNA. V is TRDV1 and J is TRDJ1; D ambiguous. Germline matching of the DNA provided the J gene here, since TCRdb leaves it blank. This CDR3 region has 12 residues. V was trimmed by 4 bases and J by 10 bases, leaving 13 bases between them. Per the germline V gene, CDR1 is TSWWSYY and CDR2 is QGS. CDR3 bases: TGTGCTCTTGGGGGACCCCCTTTGACACTCATCTTT. This gives the protein CALGGPPLTLIF.

Notes on this clone: The likely explanation is a read error, given a far larger clone one base away. The sample holds other DNA sequences that translate to the same CDR3. Here the V gene is TRDV1, but the J gene went uncalled; TRDD3, the table's D call, lacks a check against the DNA. CDR1 and CDR2 (germline): TSWWSYY, QGS. The CDR3 is 15 amino acids. For the CDR3, the DNA is TGTGCTCTTGGGGGGAGCGGAGGGAACACCGATAAGCTCATCTTT. It yields the protein CALGGSGGNTDKLIF.

With regard to this clone: A far bigger clonotype differs at one base, so this is likely a read error. The sample holds other DNA sequences that translate to the same CDR3. The chain combines TRDV2 with TRDJ1; the D gene is possibly TRDD3 (5 bases). The J gene, missing from TCRdb, was assigned here through DNA to germline matching. The CDR3 is 16 residues long. CDR1 is GEAIGNYY, CDR2 EKD, per germline. The CDR3 DNA reads TGTGCCTGCGACACCGTGGGGCTCCCTTACACCGATAAACTCATCTTT. Its protein is CACDTVGLPYTDKLIF.

This clone has ten or more counts. TCRdb's protein for this DNA is that of a much larger clone and differs from the translation at residue 4, likely a read error; the protein shown is the DNA translation. The gene calls are TRDV2 and TRDJ2, with 7 bases that match TRDD2. The CDR3 length is 20 residues. CDR1 and CDR2 from the germline V gene are GEAIGNYY and EKD. CDR3 DNA: TGTGCCTGTGGCACCGTCGGATCCCTGCCTTCCTTAGCTGAGACAGCACAACTCTTCTTT. The encoded protein is CACGTVGSLPSLAETAQLFF.

This clone was seen a handful of times. The protein in TCRdb stems from a much larger clone and differs at residue 12 from this DNA's translation, likely a read error; here the protein is translated from the DNA. The rearrangement joins TRDV2 to TRDJ1, with 10 positions matching TRDD3. In the absence of a J gene in TCRdb, the DNA was matched to germline to assign it here. CDR3 length equals 16 residues. CDR1 and CDR2 from the germline V gene are GEAIGNYY and EKD. DNA for the CDR3: TGTGCCTGTGACAACCTGGGGGATAATATGACCGCTAAACTCATCTTT. Its protein is CACDNLGDNMTAKLIF.

Only a few counts were recorded for this clone. TCRdb's protein for this DNA is that of a much larger clone and differs from the translation at residue 14, likely a read error; the protein shown is the DNA translation. The V gene is listed as TRDV3; no J gene was called; the table's D call, TRDD3, has no DNA check behind it. The CDR3 is 16 amino acids. Germline V gives CDR1 TVYSNPD, CDR2 GDNSRS (reference sequence). CDR3 region: CASGPYWGIQPDKFIF. Here the CDR3 DNA reads TGTGCCTCGGGGCCATACTGGGGGATACAACCCGATAAATTCATCTTT.

A few counts support this clone. The mismatch at residue 11 between this DNA's translation and the TCRdb protein of a much larger clone likely reflects a read error; the protein shown is translated from the DNA. The J gene is TRDJ1, the V gene TRDV1; 11 bases fit TRDD3. Germline trimming cut 6 bases from V and 1 base from J; bases unmatched to any gene: 25. This CDR3 has 22 residues. Germline V gives CDR1 TSWWSYY, CDR2 QGS. CDR3 sequence reads: CALGLVHSGKVWGILITDKLIF. DNA for the CDR3: TGTGCTCTTGGTCTTGTTCATAGTGGAAAGGTCTGGGGGATACTGATCACCGATAAACTCATCTTT.

This clone was seen a few times. The protein TCRdb gives is from a much larger clone and does not agree with this DNA's translation at residue 21, likely a read error; the protein shown here comes from the DNA. Called V gene: TRDV2; the J gene was not called; the table gives TRDD3 as D, unverified against the DNA. The germline CDR1 and CDR2 sequences are GEAIGNYY and EKD. The CDR3 is 23 amino acids. In DNA, the CDR3 is TGTGCCTGTGACGCCCTTCCTGCACTGGGGGACCGACTAAAATCAGATTACACCGATAAACCCATCTTT. It codes for CACDALPALGDRLKSDYTDKPIF.

This clone was counted many times. TCRdb's entry gives the protein of a much larger clone, which mismatches this DNA's translation at residue 14, likely from a read error; the protein reported here is translated from the DNA. The chain has TRDV2 and TRDJ1, with D maybe TRDD2 (5 bases). The J gene, missing from TCRdb, was assigned here through DNA to germline matching. CDR3 length: 17 amino acids. V dropped 2 bases and J dropped 7 bases, with 25 bases sitting between them. The germline gives CDR1 GEAIGNYY, CDR2 EKD. Here the CDR3 reads CACDNSLSYPEGGKLIF. CDR3 bases: TGTGCCTGTGACAATTCCTTGTCTTACCCCGAGGGTGGTAAACTCATCTTT.

There are a few counts of this clone. This likely traces to a read error, being one base from a far larger clone. At the DNA level, this CDR3 is encoded by other sequences in the same sample as well. The chain carries TRDV2 and TRDJ1; tentative D call: TRDD3 (6 bases). The J gene, left out of TCRdb, was set here by checking the DNA against germline. The length of the CDR3 is 18 residues. Between the trimmed V and J ends, which lost 1 base and 0 bases, there was a span of 20 bases. The germline V gene encodes CDR1 GEAIGNYY and CDR2 EKD. The CDR3 spells CACDTLLGDTRYTDKLIF. Here the CDR3 DNA reads TGTGCCTGTGACACGCTGCTGGGAGATACGCGGTACACCGATAAACTCATCTTT.

A remark on this clone: This probably arose from a read error, given a far larger clone one base away. This same CDR3 is encoded by further DNA sequences in the sample. J is TRDJ1 and V is TRDV1; a possible D gene is TRDD3 (7 bases). Germline values: CDR1 TSWWSYY, CDR2 QGS. This CDR3 region has 21 residues. CDR3 amino acids: CALGVSTCPPTGVGYTDKLIF. CDR3 in DNA: TGCGCTCTTGGGGTCAGCACCTGTCCTCCTACTGGGGTAGGGTACACCGATAAACTCATCTTT.

Details on this clone: A read error likely explains this, since a far larger clone differs by one base. Other nucleotide sequences in the sample specify the same CDR3. The chain combines TRDV2 with TRDJ1, with 12 bases matching TRDD3. The J gene is absent in TCRdb and was assigned here via DNA matching to germline. Germline-derived CDR1 and CDR2 are GEAIGNYY and EKD. This CDR3 has 17 amino acids. The CDR3: CACDTSDPGGYADKLIF. CDR3 DNA: TGTGCCTGTGACACCTCCGATCCTGGGGGATACGCCGACAAACTCATCTTT.

To note about this clone: The protein held in TCRdb is that of a much larger clone and does not match this DNA's translation at residue 16, likely because of a read error; the protein shown is translated from the DNA. V gene TRDV1 combines with J gene TRDJ1; TRDD2 might be the D (5 bases). Here the J gene came from matching the DNA to germline, since TCRdb omits it. The CDR3 is 19 residues long. The germline CDR1 and CDR2 sequences are TSWWSYY and QGS. Here the CDR3 DNA reads TGTGCTCTTGGGGAACCAAACTCTCACACTTCTTCCCCCACCGATAGACTCATCTTT. It yields the protein CALGEPNSHTSSPTDRLIF.